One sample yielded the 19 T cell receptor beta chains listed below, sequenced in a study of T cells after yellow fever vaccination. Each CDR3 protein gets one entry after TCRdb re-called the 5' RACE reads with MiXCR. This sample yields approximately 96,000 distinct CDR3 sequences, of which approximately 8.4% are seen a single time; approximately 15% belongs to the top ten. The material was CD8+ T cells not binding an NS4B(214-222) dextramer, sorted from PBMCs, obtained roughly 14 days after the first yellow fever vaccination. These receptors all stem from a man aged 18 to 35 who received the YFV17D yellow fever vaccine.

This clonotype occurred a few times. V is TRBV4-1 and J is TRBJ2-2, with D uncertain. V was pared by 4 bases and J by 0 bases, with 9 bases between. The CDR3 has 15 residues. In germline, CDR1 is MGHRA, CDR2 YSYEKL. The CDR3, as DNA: TGCGCCAGCAGCCGGAACCTAGCGAACACCGGGGAGCTGTTTTTT. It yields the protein CASSRNLANTGELFF.

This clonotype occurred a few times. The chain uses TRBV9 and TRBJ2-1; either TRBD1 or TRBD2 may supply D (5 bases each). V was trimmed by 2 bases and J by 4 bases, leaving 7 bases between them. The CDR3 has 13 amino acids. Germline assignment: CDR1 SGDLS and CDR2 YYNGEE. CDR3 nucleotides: TGTGCCAGCAGCGTGTGGGGGTACAATGAGCAGTTCTTC. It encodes CASSVWGYNEQFF.

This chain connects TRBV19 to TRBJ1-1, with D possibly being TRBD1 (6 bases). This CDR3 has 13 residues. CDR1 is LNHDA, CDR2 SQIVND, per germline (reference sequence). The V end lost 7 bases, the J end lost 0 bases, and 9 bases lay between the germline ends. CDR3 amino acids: CASTRDMNTEAFF. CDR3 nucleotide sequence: TGTGCCAGTACCCGGGACATGAACACTGAAGCTTTCTTT.

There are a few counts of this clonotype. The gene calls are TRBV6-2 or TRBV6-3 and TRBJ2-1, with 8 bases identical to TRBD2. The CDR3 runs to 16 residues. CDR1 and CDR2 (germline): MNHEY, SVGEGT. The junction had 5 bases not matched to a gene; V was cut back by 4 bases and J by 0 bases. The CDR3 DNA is TGTGCCAGCAGTTTCTGGAGCGGGAGCTCCTACAATGAGCAGTTCTTC. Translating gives CASSFWSGSSYNEQFF.

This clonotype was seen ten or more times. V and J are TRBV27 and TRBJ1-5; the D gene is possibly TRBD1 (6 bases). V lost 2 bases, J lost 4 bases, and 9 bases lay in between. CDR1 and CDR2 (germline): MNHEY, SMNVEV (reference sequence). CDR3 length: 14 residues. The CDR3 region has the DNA TGTGCCAGCAGTTTAAGAACAGGGAATCAGCCCCAGCATTTT. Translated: CASSLRTGNQPQHF.

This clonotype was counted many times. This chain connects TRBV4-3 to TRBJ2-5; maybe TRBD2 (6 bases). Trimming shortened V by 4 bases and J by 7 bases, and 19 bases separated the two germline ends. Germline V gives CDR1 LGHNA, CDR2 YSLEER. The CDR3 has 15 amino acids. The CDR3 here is CASSPTGDPKRTQYF. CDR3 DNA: TGCGCCAGCAGCCCTACGGGGGACCCAAAACGGACCCAGTACTTC.

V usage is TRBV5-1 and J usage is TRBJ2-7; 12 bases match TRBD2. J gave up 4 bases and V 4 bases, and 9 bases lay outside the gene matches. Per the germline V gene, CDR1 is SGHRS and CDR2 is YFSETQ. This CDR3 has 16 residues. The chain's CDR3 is CASSQYGLAGSYEQYF. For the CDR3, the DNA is TGCGCCAGCAGCCAGTATGGACTAGCGGGGTCGTACGAGCAGTACTTC.

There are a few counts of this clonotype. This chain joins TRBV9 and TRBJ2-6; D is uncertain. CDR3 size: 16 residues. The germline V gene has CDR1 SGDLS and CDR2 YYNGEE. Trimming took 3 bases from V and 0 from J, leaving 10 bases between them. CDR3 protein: CASSASVNSGANVLTF. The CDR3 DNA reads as TGTGCCAGCAGCGCCTCAGTGAACTCTGGGGCCAACGTCCTGACTTTC.

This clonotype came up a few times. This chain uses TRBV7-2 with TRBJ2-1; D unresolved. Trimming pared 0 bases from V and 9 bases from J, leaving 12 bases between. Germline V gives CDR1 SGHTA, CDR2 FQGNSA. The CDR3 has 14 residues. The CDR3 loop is CASSLAPPVPEQFF. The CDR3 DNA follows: TGTGCCAGCAGCTTAGCCCCCCCCGTCCCTGAGCAGTTCTTC.

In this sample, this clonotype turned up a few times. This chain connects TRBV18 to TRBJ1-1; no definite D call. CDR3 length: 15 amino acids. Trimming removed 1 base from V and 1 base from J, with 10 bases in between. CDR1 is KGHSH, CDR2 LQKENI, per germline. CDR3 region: CASSPQNRGNTEAFF. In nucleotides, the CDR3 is TGTGCCAGCTCACCACAGAACCGTGGGAACACTGAAGCTTTCTTT.

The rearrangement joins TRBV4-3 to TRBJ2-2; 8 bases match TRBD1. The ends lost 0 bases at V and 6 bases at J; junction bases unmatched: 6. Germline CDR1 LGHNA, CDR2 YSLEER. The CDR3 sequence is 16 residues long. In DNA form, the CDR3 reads TGCGCCAGCAGCCAAGAACCAGGGGGCGGTTCCGGGGAGCTGTTTTTT. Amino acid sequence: CASSQEPGGGSGELFF.

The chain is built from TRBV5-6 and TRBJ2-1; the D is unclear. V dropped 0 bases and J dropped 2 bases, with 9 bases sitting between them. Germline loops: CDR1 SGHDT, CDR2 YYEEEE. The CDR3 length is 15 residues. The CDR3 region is CASSLDKQPYNEQFF. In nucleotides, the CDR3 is TGTGCCAGCAGCTTGGATAAGCAACCCTACAATGAGCAGTTCTTC.

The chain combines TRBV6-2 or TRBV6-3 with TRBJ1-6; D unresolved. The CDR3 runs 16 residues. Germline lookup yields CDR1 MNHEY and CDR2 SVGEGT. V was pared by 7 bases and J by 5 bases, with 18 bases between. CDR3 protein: CASTEFEGMNNSPLHF. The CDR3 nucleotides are TGTGCCAGCACGGAGTTCGAGGGCATGAATAATTCACCCCTCCACTTT.

CDR3 region: CASSLAGGLSYTDTQYF. CDR3 in DNA: TGTGCCAGCAGCTTGGCGGGGGGGCTTTCGTACACAGATACGCAGTATTTT. The rearrangement uses TRBV7-2 and TRBJ2-3; TRBD2 agrees at 9 bases. The CDR3 length is 17 residues. The germline V gene encodes CDR1 SGHTA and CDR2 FQGNSA. The V and J ends lost 3 bases and 2 bases, in that order; junction bases with no gene match: 9.

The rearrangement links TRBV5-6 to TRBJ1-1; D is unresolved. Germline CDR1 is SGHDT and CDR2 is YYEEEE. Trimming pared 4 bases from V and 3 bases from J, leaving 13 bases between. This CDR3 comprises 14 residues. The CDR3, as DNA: TGTGCCAGCAGCCTTTTGGACTCTTACACTGAAGCTTTCTTT. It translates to CASSLLDSYTEAFF.

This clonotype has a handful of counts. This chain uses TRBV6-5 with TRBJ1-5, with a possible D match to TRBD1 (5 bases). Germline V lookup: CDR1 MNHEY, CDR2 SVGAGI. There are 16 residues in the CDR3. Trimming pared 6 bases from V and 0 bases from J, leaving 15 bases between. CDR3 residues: CASSPDSTYSNQPQHF. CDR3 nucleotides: TGTGCCAGCAGCCCAGACAGCACCTATAGCAATCAGCCCCAGCATTTT.

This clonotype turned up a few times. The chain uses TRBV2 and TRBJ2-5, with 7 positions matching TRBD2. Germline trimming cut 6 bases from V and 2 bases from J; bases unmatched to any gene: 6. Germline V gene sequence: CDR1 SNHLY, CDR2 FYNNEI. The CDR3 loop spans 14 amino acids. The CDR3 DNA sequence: TGTGCCAGCAGGTCGCGGGGGTTACAAGAGACCCAGTACTTC. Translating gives CASRSRGLQETQYF.

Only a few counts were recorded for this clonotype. The CDR3 is CASSPISGDPGNTIYF. The CDR3 bases are TGTGCCAGCAGCCCGATTTCAGGGGACCCTGGAAACACCATATATTTT. The rearrangement joins TRBV7-6 to TRBJ1-3, with a weak D call TRBD1 (6 bases). V lost 5 bases and J 2 bases, leaving 16 bases between the germline ends. This CDR3 has 16 amino acids. CDR1 SGHVS and CDR2 FNYEAQ come from the germline V gene.

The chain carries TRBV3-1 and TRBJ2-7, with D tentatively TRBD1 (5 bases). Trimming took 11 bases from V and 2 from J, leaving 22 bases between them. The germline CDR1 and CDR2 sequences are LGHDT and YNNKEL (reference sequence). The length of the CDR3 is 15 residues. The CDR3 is CASTQLGPRAYEQYF. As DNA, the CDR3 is TGTGCCTCCACCCAGCTGGGGCCTAGGGCCTACGAGCAGTACTTC.